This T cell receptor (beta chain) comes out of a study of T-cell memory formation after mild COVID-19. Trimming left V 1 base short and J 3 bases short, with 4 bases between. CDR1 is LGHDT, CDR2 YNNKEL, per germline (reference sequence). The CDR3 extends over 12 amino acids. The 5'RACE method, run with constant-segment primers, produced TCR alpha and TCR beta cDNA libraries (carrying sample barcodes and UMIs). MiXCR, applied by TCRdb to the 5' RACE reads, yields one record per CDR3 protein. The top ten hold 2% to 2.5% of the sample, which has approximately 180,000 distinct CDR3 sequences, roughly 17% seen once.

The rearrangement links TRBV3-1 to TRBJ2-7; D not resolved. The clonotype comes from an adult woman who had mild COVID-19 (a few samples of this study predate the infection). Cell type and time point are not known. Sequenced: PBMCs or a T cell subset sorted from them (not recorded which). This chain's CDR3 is CASSQANYEQYF. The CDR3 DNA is TGTGCCAGCAGCCAAGCAAACTACGAGCAGTACTTC.